A selection of T cell receptor beta chains follows, all from one sample in a study of blood T cell repertoires in COVID-19. Here immunoSEQ multiplex PCR was the method, and the copy in TCRdb shows in-frame clones only, minus some. The table includes about 320,000 clones, around 86% detected once. Sequenced sample: PBMCs or T cells enriched from blood (not recorded which). These receptors all stem from a woman aged 18-29 years who had recovered from COVID-19. The CDR3 runs from the conserved cysteine through the conserved F or W. The D gene is left open where the match is weak. Clone size is given for some rows only: seen once, a few or many times, or a class if the clone is expanded.

.	.	TRBV2	TRBJ2-1	CASNIPSDSYNEQFF	TGTGCCAGCAATATACCTAGCGACTCCTACAATGAGCAGTTCTTC
.	.	TRBV5-1	TRBJ2-5	CASSSLGLPQETQYF	TGCGCCAGCTCATCTCTGGGGCTACCTCAAGAGACCCAGTACTTC
.	.	TRBV11-2	TRBJ1-1	CASSSTGTEAFF	TGTGCCAGCAGCTCCACAGGGACTGAAGCTTTCTTT
.	.	TRBV5-1	TRBJ2-7	CASSLVPIPTGKRDEQYF	TGCGCCAGCAGCCTGGTCCCTATACCAACAGGGAAGAGGGATGAGCAGTACTTC
.	.	TRBV7-9	TRBJ2-7	CASSSTSSYEQYF	TGTGCCAGCAGCAGTACTTCCTCCTACGAGCAGTACTTC
.	.	TRBV12-3/TRBV12-4	TRBJ2-1	CASSPQGMSEQFF	TGTGCCAGCAGCCCCCAGGGGATGAGTGAGCAGTTCTTC
.	TRBD1	TRBV7-6	TRBJ2-2	CASSLWDSATGELFF	TGTGCCAGCAGCTTATGGGACAGTGCGACCGGGGAGCTGTTTTTT
once	TRBD1	TRBV11-1	TRBJ2-5	CASSVGTDQETQYF	TGTGCCAGCAGCGTCGGGACAGATCAAGAGACCCAGTACTTC
.	TRBD2	TRBV5-4	TRBJ2-7	CASSPGTSGIYEQYF	TGTGCCAGCAGTCCGGGGACTAGCGGGATATACGAGCAGTACTTC
once	TRBD2	TRBV27	TRBJ2-1	CASRLAGVNNEQFF	TGTGCCAGTCGACTAGCGGGAGTTAATAATGAGCAGTTCTTC
.	TRBD1	TRBV5-1	TRBJ1-1	CASSSGQGSTEAFF	TGCGCCAGCAGCTCGGGACAGGGTAGCACTGAAGCTTTCTTT
.	TRBD2	TRBV28	TRBJ2-7	CASSLWGGDRGGGLPFGEQYF	TGTGCCAGCAGTTTATGGGGGGGGGACCGTGGCGGCGGGCTACCCTTTGGGGAGCAGTACTTC
.	TRBD2	TRBV3-1/TRBV3-2	TRBJ2-3	CASSPTSGASTDTQYF	TGTGCCAGCAGCCCTACTAGCGGGGCTAGCACAGATACGCAGTATTTT
.	.	TRBV29-1	TRBJ1-1	CSVVGRSGNTEAFF	TGCAGCGTTGTGGGCAGGTCCGGTAACACTGAAGCTTTCTTT
once	.	TRBV24-1	TRBJ1-1	CATSDSPNNRELNTEAFF	TGTGCCACCAGTGATTCCCCCAACAACAGGGAACTGAACACTGAAGCTTTCTTT
.	.	TRBV28	TRBJ2-7	CASSTTSGTVRNEQYF	TGTGCCAGCAGTACAACCTCAGGCACGGTAAGGAACGAGCAGTACTTC
.	.	TRBV5-6	TRBJ2-5	CASRQGGPSETQYF	TGTGCCAGCCGCCAGGGGGGTCCTTCAGAGACCCAGTACTTC
.	TRBD1	TRBV7-9	TRBJ2-7	CASSLDRGEQYF	TGTGCCAGCAGCTTAGACAGGGGCGAGCAGTACTTC
few	TRBD2	TRBV27	TRBJ2-1	CASSFLRLAGNEQFF	TGTGCCAGCAGTTTCTTGAGACTAGCGGGAAATGAGCAGTTCTTC
.	.	TRBV24-1	TRBJ2-1	CATSDDGQHPEQFF	TGTGCCACCAGTGACGATGGACAGCATCCTGAGCAGTTCTTC